Following are 25 T cell receptor beta chains from one sample sequenced in a study of response to subunit inactivated influenza vaccine. TCRdb re-derived calls from the RT-PCR reads in MiXCR, one entry per CDR3 protein. The data hold 500,000 or so distinct CDR3 sequences, with roughly 9.7% observed a single time. Here the sequenced sample was PBMCs from blood, taken about 40 days after vaccination. These receptors originate from a man aged 45-65 years who received an inactivated influenza vaccine.

The V and J genes are TRBV12-3 or TRBV12-4 and TRBJ1-6; D is unresolved. The CDR3 covers 14 residues. V was clipped by 4 bases and J by 3 bases, with 7 bases between them. CDR3 DNA: TGTGCCAGCAGTTCTGGGGTCTATAATTCACCCCTCCACTTT. It is translated as CASSSGVYNSPLHF.

This chain links TRBV12-3 or TRBV12-4 with TRBJ2-1, with 7 bases that match TRBD2. The length of the CDR3 is 16 residues. V shed 2 bases, J shed 5 bases, and the junction held 9 bases outside the gene matches. The CDR3 region is CASSLWGGGGDNEQFF. The CDR3 bases are TGTGCCAGCAGTTTATGGGGCGGGGGAGGGGACAATGAGCAGTTCTTC.

This clonotype was observed a handful of times. J is TRBJ1-2 and V is TRBV12-3 or TRBV12-4; D ambiguous. Trimming took off 7 bases at V and 2 bases at J, with 17 bases between the two ends. The CDR3 is 15 residues long. The CDR3 protein is CASTPRGLENYGYTF. In DNA form, the CDR3 reads TGTGCCAGCACCCCCCGGGGATTAGAAAACTATGGCTACACCTTC.

This clonotype has at least ten counts. The chain carries TRBV20-1 and TRBJ1-1, with D possibly being TRBD1 (6 bases). V was shortened by 5 bases and J by 6 bases, with 16 bases between the two germline ends. Per the germline V gene, CDR1 is DFQATT and CDR2 is SNEGSKA (reference sequence). The CDR3 is 13 amino acids. The CDR3 DNA follows: TGCAGTGCTCGGCGGGGGCGTGTCTCTGAAGCTTTCTTT. It translates to CSARRGRVSEAFF.

This clonotype was observed many times. The chain joins TRBV29-1 to TRBJ2-7; a possible D gene is TRBD2 (6 bases). The V end was cut by 3 bases, the J end by 6 bases, with 15 bases between. Germline CDR1 and CDR2: SQVTM and ANQGSEA. The CDR3 is 13 amino acids. CDR3 amino acids: CSVDMGGLGEQYF. In DNA, the CDR3 is TGCAGCGTTGATATGGGGGGTTTGGGCGAGCAGTACTTC.

The rearrangement joins TRBV28 to TRBJ2-7, with D perhaps TRBD1 or TRBD2 (6 bases each). CDR1 and CDR2 (germline): MDHEN, SYDVKM. V lost 6 bases and J lost 2, with 11 bases in between. CDR3 size: 13 residues. The CDR3 sequence is CASRRDNTYEQYF. In DNA form, the CDR3 reads TGTGCCAGCAGGCGGGACAACACCTACGAGCAGTACTTC.

This clonotype was detected only a few times. This chain joins TRBV4-1 and TRBJ1-5, with D possibly matching TRBD1 (5 bases). The germline V and J ends were trimmed by 1 base and 7 bases, with 8 bases remaining between them. This CDR3 has 13 amino acids. Germline values: CDR1 MGHRA, CDR2 YSYEKL. CDR3 coding DNA: TGCGCCAGCAGCCAAGTTTCAGGGCAGCCCCAGCATTTT. The encoded protein is CASSQVSGQPQHF.

The rearrangement links TRBV4-3 to TRBJ2-3; 14 nucleotides line up with TRBD2. The germline V gene has CDR1 LGHNA and CDR2 YSLEER. This CDR3 is built from 17 residues. Trimming at V came to 3 bases and at J to 4 bases, leaving 6 bases not matched to a gene. CDR3 nucleotide sequence: TGCGCCAGCAGCCACGGACTAGCGGGGGGACCCCCAGATACGCAGTATTTT. Protein product: CASSHGLAGGPPDTQYF.

CDR3 region: CSAGDRDEAFF. CDR3 coding DNA: TGCAGTGCTGGGGACAGAGATGAAGCTTTCTTT. The rearrangement uses TRBV20-1 and TRBJ1-1; 7 bases line up with TRBD1. The CDR3 has 11 amino acids. The V segment lost 5 bases and the J segment 7 bases; nucleotides outside the gene matches: 4. The germline CDR1 and CDR2 sequences are DFQATT and SNEGSKA (reference sequence).

This chain links TRBV11-2 with TRBJ2-1, with D hard to call. Germline assignment: CDR1 SGHAT and CDR2 FQNNGV. V lost 7 bases to trimming and J lost 4 bases, with 20 bases between them. The CDR3 covers 16 residues. The CDR3 spells CASTLSTVKTYNEQFF. The CDR3 nucleotides are TGTGCCAGCACCCTATCGACGGTAAAGACTTACAATGAGCAGTTCTTC.

The rearrangement joins TRBV9 to TRBJ2-3; TRBD2 matches at 8 bases. The CDR3 totals 16 residues. V shed 2 bases, J shed 0 bases, and the junction held 5 bases outside the gene matches. Germline lookup yields CDR1 SGDLS and CDR2 YYNGEE. The CDR3 bases are TGTGCCAGCAGCGTGGTGGCGGGGGGCAGCACAGATACGCAGTATTTT. Its protein product is CASSVVAGGSTDTQYF.

This clonotype was counted a few times. V gene TRBV20-1 combines with J gene TRBJ1-1; D gene uncertain. The CDR3 totals 11 residues. The germline V and J ends were trimmed by 5 bases and 4 bases, with 8 bases remaining between them. CDR1 is DFQATT and CDR2 is SNEGSKA in the germline V gene (reference sequence). The CDR3 sequence is CSAPVFTEAFF. CDR3 bases: TGCAGTGCTCCTGTCTTCACTGAAGCTTTCTTT.

This rearrangement joins TRBV3-1 to TRBJ2-1; the D is unclear. V shed 0 bases and J shed 0 bases, with 6 bases lying between them. The CDR3 loop spans 15 amino acids. CDR1 is LGHDT and CDR2 is YNNKEL in the germline V gene (reference sequence). The CDR3 nucleotides are TGTGCCAGCAGCCAAGATCCAGGCTCCTACAATGAGCAGTTCTTC. Translation gives CASSQDPGSYNEQFF.

This clonotype has at least ten counts. The V gene is TRBV28, the J gene TRBJ1-2, with TRBD1 identical over 10 bases. Per germline, CDR1 MDHEN and CDR2 SYDVKM. Trimming removed 5 bases from V and 8 bases from J; junction bases left unmatched: 11. The CDR3 has 15 amino acids. The CDR3 DNA sequence: TGTGCCAGCAGTCCCCGGACAGGGGGGGTTCGCGGCTACACCTTC. Protein: CASSPRTGGVRGYTF.

This clonotype was detected a few times. This chain links TRBV5-5 with TRBJ2-5; no clear D. Trimming left V 7 bases short and J 2 bases short, with 18 bases between. The CDR3 loop spans 15 amino acids. Germline-derived CDR1 and CDR2 are SGHKS and YYEKEE (reference sequence). CDR3 amino acids: CASSRAIISQETQYF. The CDR3 DNA is TGTGCCAGCTCCCGCGCGATCATCAGTCAAGAGACCCAGTACTTC.

The chain joins TRBV20-1 to TRBJ2-7; D is possibly TRBD2 (5 bases). The germline CDR1 and CDR2 sequences are DFQATT and SNEGSKA (reference sequence). V lost 8 bases and J lost 3, with 20 bases in between. CDR3 size: 14 residues. DNA for the CDR3: TGCAGTACACAGAGCCAGCGGACCTACTACGAGCAGTACTTC. The encoded protein is CSTQSQRTYYEQYF.

Concerning this clonotype itself: A read error may account for a junction end that differs from germline. This chain joins TRBV6-2 or TRBV6-3 and TRBJ2-7; 10 nucleotides line up with TRBD2. Germline assignment: CDR1 MNHEY and CDR2 SVGEGT. The CDR3 is 16 amino acids. CDR3 protein: CASSYSRTSGLYGQYF. DNA for the CDR3: TGTGCCAGCAGTTACTCGCGGACTAGCGGCCTATACGGGCAGTACTTC.

This clonotype was seen repeatedly, ten times or more. The genes are TRBV7-2 and TRBJ2-5; TRBD2 agrees at 8 bases. The CDR3 contains 16 residues. V lost 5 bases to trimming and J lost 2 bases; unmatched junction nucleotides: 10. CDR1 is SGHTA and CDR2 is FQGNSA in the germline V gene. CDR3 bases: TGTGCCAGCAGCGCTCAGCGGGGGAGGTTTCAAGAGACCCAGTACTTC. Its protein product is CASSAQRGRFQETQYF.

This clonotype was observed at least ten times. The chain carries TRBV7-2 and TRBJ2-3; D is undetermined. Trimming stripped 2 bases from V and 6 bases from J, with 6 bases between. This CDR3 comprises 12 residues. Germline CDR1 reads SGHTA; CDR2 reads FQGNSA. The CDR3 DNA sequence: TGTGCCAGCAGCTTATCCGTTGATACGCAGTATTTT. Translation gives CASSLSVDTQYF.

This clonotype has more than one count but fewer than ten. The CDR3 region is CATSRAGGTYEQYF. The CDR3 nucleotides are TGTGCCACCAGCAGAGCGGGAGGGACCTACGAGCAGTACTTC. This chain uses TRBV15 with TRBJ2-7, with 8 nucleotides matching TRBD2. J lost 2 bases, V lost 1 base, and 1 base had no gene match. This CDR3 contains 14 residues. Per the germline V gene, CDR1 is LNHNV and CDR2 is YYDKDF (reference sequence).

This clonotype was counted many times. The V gene is TRBV27, the J gene TRBJ2-5, with TRBD2 identical over 12 bases. CDR1 and CDR2 (germline): MNHEY, SMNVEV (reference sequence). CDR3 size: 15 residues. J gave up 2 bases and V 7 bases, and 5 bases lay outside the gene matches. CDR3 region: CASIRTSGAQETQYF. The DNA for the CDR3 is TGTGCCAGCATTCGGACTAGCGGGGCACAAGAGACCCAGTACTTC.

V usage is TRBV7-3 and J usage is TRBJ2-3; 7 nucleotides agree with TRBD2. Germline CDR1 SGHTA, CDR2 FQGTGA. The CDR3 contains 14 residues. The V gene end was trimmed by 0 bases and the J gene end by 5 bases; junction bases not matched to a gene: 2. CDR3 region: CASSLTGTKDTQYF. The CDR3 coding sequence is TGTGCCAGCAGCTTAACAGGGACTAAAGATACGCAGTATTTT.

This clonotype appeared a few times. This chain uses TRBV20-1 with TRBJ2-1; 7 positions match TRBD2. V trimming: 6 bases; J trimming: 6 bases; junction bases outside the gene matches: 14. CDR3 size: 15 residues. From germline, CDR1 is DFQATT and CDR2 SNEGSKA (reference sequence). The CDR3 region has the DNA TGCAGTGCAGAGGCCCCCCGAGGGAGGGCCAATGAGCAGTTCTTC. Its translation is CSAEAPRGRANEQFF.

This clonotype has more than one count but fewer than ten. The CDR3 reads CASSPLAILSYEQYF. CDR3 in DNA: TGTGCCAGCAGTCCATTAGCCATCCTATCCTACGAGCAGTACTTC. The chain employs TRBV28 and TRBJ2-7; no clear D gene. The CDR3 contains 15 residues. Trimming shortened V by 5 bases and J by 1 base, and 15 bases separated the two germline ends. Germline loops: CDR1 MDHEN, CDR2 SYDVKM. The whole variable domain, filled in from reference TRBV28 and TRBJ2-7, reads DVKVTQSSRYLVKRTGEKVFLECVQDMDHENMFWYRQDPGLGLRLIYFSYDVKMKEKGDIPEGYSVSREKKERFSLILESASTNQTSMYLCASSPLAILSYEQYFGPGTRLTVT.

The chain links TRBV7-9 to TRBJ2-1, with 8 bases identical to TRBD2. CDR1 is SEHNR and CDR2 is FQNEAQ in the germline V gene (reference sequence). The CDR3 spans 14 residues. Unmatched junction bases numbered 5, after V lost 2 bases and J lost 8 bases. CDR3: CASSLTSGLDEQFF. Here the CDR3 DNA reads TGTGCCAGCAGCTTAACTAGCGGCCTGGATGAGCAGTTCTTC. The whole variable domain, remainder taken from reference TRBV7-9 and TRBJ2-1, is DTGVSQNPRHKITKRGQNVTFRCDPISEHNRLYWYRQTLGQGPEFLTYFQNEAQLEKSRLLSDRFSAERPKGSFSTLEIQRTEQGDSAMYLCASSLTSGLDEQFFGPGTRLTVL.